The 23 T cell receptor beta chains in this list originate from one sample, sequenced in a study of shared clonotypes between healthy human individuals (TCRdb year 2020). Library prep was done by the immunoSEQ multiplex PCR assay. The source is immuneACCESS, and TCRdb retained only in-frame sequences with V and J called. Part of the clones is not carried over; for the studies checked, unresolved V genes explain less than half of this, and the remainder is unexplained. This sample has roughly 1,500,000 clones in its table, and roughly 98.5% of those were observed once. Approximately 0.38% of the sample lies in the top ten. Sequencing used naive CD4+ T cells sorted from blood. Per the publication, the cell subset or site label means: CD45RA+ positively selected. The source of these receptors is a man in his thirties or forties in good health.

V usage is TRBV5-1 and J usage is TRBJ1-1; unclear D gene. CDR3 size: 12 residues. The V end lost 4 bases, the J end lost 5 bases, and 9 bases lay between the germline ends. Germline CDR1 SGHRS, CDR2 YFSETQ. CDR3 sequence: CASSETGTEAFF. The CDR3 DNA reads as TGCGCCAGCAGCGAGACTGGGACTGAAGCTTTCTTT.

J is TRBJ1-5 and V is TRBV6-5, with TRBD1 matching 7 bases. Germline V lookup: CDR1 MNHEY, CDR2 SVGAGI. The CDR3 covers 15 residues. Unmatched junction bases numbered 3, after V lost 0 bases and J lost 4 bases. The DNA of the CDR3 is TGTGCCAGCAGTTACTCGAGGGACAGAAATCAGCCCCAGCATTTT. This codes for CASSYSRDRNQPQHF.

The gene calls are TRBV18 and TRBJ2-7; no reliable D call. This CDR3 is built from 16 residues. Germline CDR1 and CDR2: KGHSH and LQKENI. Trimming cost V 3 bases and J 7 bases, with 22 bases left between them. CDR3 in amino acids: CASSPKAKTRIGEQYF. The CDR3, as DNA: TGTGCCAGCTCACCCAAAGCCAAGACAAGGATCGGAGAGCAGTACTTC.

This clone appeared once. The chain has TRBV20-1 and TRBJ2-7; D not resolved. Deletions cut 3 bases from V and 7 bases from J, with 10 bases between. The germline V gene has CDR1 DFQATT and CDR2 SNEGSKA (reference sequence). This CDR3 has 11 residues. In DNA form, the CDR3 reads TGCAGTGCTAGGAACAACTGGGAGCAGTACTTC. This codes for CSARNNWEQYF.

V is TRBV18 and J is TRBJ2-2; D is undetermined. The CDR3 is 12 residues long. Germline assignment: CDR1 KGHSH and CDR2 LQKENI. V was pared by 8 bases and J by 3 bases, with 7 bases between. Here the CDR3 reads CASGGDTGELFF. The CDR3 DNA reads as TGTGCCAGCGGTGGGGACACCGGGGAGCTGTTTTTT.

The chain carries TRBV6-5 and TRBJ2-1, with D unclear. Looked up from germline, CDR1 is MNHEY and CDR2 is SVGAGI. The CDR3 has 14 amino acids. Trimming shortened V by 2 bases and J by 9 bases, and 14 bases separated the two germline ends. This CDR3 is CASSYGRKSREQFF. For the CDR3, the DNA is TGTGCCAGCAGTTACGGTCGGAAAAGTCGTGAGCAGTTCTTC.

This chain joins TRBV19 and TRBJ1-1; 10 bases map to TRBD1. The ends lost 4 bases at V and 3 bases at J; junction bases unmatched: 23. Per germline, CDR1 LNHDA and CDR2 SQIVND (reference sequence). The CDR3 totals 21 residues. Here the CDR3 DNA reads TGTGCCAGTAGTAAAGACAGGGGGCGAAGTAGGTTTTCATATCGCGACACTGAAGCTTTCTTT. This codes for CASSKDRGRSRFSYRDTEAFF.

The CDR3 here is CASSLYPGLLEAFF. The CDR3 DNA reads as TGTGCCAGCAGTTTGTACCCGGGCTTGTTAGAAGCTTTCTTT. This sequence joins TRBV27 and TRBJ1-1; D unclear. This CDR3 is built from 14 residues. Germline V lookup: CDR1 MNHEY, CDR2 SMNVEV (reference sequence). Trimming pared 3 bases from V and 8 bases from J, leaving 16 bases between.

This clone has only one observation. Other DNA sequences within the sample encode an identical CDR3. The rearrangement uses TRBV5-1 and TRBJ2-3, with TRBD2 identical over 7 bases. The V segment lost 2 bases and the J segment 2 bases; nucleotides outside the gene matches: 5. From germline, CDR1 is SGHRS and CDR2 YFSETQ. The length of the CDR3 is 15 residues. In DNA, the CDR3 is TGCGCCAGCAGCTTAGTAGCGGGTGACACAGATACGCAGTATTTT. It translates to CASSLVAGDTDTQYF.

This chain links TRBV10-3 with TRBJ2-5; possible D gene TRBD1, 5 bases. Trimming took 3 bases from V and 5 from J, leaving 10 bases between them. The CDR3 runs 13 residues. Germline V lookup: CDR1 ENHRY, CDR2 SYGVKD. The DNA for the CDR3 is TGTGCCATCAGTGACTCAGGGCTTGAGACCCAGTACTTC. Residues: CAISDSGLETQYF.

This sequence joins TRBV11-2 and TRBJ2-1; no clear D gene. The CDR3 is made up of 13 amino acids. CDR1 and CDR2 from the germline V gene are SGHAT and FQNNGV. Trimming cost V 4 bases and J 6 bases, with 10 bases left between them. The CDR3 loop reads CASSSGLVNEQFF. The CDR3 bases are TGTGCCAGCAGCTCCGGGCTTGTCAATGAGCAGTTCTTC.

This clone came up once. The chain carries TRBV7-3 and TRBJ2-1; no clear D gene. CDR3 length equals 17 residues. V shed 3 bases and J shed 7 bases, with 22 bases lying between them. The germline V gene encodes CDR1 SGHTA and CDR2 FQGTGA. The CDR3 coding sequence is TGTGCCAGCAGCTTGTCCCGTATAGCAAATCCGTCTAATGAGCAGTTCTTC. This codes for CASSLSRIANPSNEQFF.

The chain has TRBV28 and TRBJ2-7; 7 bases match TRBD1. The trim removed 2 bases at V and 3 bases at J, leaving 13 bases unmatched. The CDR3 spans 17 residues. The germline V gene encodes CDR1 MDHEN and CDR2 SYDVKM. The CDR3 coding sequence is TGTGCCAGCAGTTTAGGCTCCACAGGGGAATTAGTCTACGAGCAGTACTTC. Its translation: CASSLGSTGELVYEQYF. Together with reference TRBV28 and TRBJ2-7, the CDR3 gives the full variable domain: DVKVTQSSRYLVKRTGEKVFLECVQDMDHENMFWYRQDPGLGLRLIYFSYDVKMKEKGDIPEGYSVSREKKERFSLILESASTNQTSMYLCASSLGSTGELVYEQYFGPGTRLTVT.

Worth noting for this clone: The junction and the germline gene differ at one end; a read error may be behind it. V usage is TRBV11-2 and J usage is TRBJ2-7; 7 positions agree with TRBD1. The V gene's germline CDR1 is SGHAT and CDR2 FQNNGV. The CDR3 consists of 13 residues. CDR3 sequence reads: CASSLTVYDRAGF. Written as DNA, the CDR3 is TGTGCCAGCAGCTTAACCGTCTATGACAGGGCCGGCTTC.

This CDR3 is CASSPGDIPSSYNEQFF. CDR3 in DNA: TGTGCCAGCTCACCCGGGGACATTCCGAGCTCCTACAATGAGCAGTTCTTC. The chain couples TRBV18 to TRBJ2-1, with D possibly matching TRBD1 (6 bases). This CDR3 has 17 amino acids. Per germline, CDR1 KGHSH and CDR2 LQKENI. Trimming stripped 3 bases from V and 0 bases from J, with 15 bases between.

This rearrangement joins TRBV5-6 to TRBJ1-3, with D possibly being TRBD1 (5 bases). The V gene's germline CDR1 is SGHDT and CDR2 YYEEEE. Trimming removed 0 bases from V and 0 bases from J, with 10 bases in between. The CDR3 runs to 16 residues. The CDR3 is CASSLDRILSGNTIYF. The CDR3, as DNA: TGTGCCAGCAGCTTGGACAGGATCCTCTCTGGAAACACCATATATTTT.

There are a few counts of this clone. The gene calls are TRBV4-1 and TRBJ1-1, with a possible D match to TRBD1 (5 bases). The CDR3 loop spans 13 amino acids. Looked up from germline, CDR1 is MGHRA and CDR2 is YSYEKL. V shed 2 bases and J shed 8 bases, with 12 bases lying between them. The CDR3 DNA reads TGCGCCAGCAGCCAATGGACACCGCTAGAAGCTTTCTTT. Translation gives CASSQWTPLEAFF.

The CDR3 sequence: CASSFPPTYEQYF. The CDR3 bases are TGTGCCAGCAGCTTTCCCCCTACCTACGAGCAGTACTTC. This chain connects TRBV5-4 to TRBJ2-7; D gene unclear. CDR1 and CDR2 (germline): SGHNT, YYREEE (reference sequence). Trimming removed 2 bases at V and 2 bases at J, with 8 bases between. The CDR3 extends over 13 amino acids.

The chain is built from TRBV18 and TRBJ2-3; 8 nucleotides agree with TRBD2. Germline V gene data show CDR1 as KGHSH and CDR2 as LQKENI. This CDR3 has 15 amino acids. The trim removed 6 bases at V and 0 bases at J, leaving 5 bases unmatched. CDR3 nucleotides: TGTGCCAGCTCGCCGACTAGCGAGAGCACAGATACGCAGTATTTT. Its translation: CASSPTSESTDTQYF.

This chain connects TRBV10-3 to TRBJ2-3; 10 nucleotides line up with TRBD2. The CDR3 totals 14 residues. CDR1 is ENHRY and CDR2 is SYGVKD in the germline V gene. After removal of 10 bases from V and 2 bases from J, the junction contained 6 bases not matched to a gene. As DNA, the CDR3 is TGTGCCACCGAAGCGGGAGGGCCCACAGATACGCAGTATTTT. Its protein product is CATEAGGPTDTQYF.

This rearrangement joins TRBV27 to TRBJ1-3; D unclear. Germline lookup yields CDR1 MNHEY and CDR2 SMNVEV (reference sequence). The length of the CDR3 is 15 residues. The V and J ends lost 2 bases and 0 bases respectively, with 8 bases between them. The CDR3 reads CASSLEGSSGNTIYF. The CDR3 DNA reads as TGTGCCAGCAGTTTAGAAGGCTCCTCTGGAAACACCATATATTTT.

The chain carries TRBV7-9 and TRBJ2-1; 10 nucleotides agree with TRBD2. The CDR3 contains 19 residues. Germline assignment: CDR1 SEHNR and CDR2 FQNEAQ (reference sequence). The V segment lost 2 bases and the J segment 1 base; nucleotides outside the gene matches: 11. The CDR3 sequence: CASSLRVWTSGSSYNEQFF. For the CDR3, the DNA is TGTGCCAGCAGCTTAAGAGTTTGGACTAGCGGTTCATCCTACAATGAGCAGTTCTTC.

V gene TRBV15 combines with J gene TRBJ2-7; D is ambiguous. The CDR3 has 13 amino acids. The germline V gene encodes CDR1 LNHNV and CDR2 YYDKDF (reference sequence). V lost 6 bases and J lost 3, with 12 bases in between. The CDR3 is CATRGDGHYEQYF. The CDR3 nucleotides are TGTGCCACCAGGGGCGATGGCCACTACGAGCAGTACTTC.